Below, 4 T cell receptor beta chains from the same sample are listed, as sequenced in a study of shared clonotypes between healthy human individuals. The repertoire was sequenced with immunoSEQ multiplex PCR; TCRdb's copy has only in-frame clones and lacks some. The sample consists of 400,000 to 600,000 clones, roughly 77% of them appearing once. Input material: PBMCs. The source of these receptors is a woman aged 35 to 49 in good health. Some clones in this sample may be carry-over from other donors' samples.

This clone was seen a handful of times. The chain joins TRBV28 to TRBJ1-5, with D perhaps TRBD1 (5 bases). The CDR3 totals 13 residues. Germline assignment: CDR1 MDHEN and CDR2 SYDVKM. The V and J ends lost 7 bases and 2 bases respectively, with 9 bases between them. The CDR3 protein is CASTTGGNQPQHF. CDR3 sequence (DNA): TGTGCCAGCACCACGGGGGGCAATCAGCCCCAGCATTTT.

This clone was recorded once. CDR3 in amino acids: CSARKGYEQYF. In DNA, the CDR3 is TGCAGTGCTAGAAAGGGTTACGAGCAGTACTTC. The chain uses TRBV20-1 and TRBJ2-7; D remains ambiguous. V lost 2 bases to trimming and J lost 4 bases, with 6 bases between them. The CDR3 has 11 residues. CDR1 and CDR2 (germline): DFQATT, SNEGSKA (reference sequence).

Many counts were recorded for this clone. V gene TRBV7-9 combines with J gene TRBJ2-3, with 7 bases identical to TRBD2. The CDR3 runs to 13 residues. The germline gives CDR1 SEHNR, CDR2 FQNEAQ (reference sequence). With 8 bases clipped from V and 2 bases from J, the junction kept 4 bases outside the gene matches. CDR3 sequence reads: CASRREDTDTQYF. The CDR3 nucleotides are TGTGCCAGCCGCCGGGAGGACACAGATACGCAGTATTTT. The full variable domain, its missing parts supplied by reference TRBV7-9 and TRBJ2-3, is DTGVSQNPRHKITKRGQNVTFRCDPISEHNRLYWYRQTLGQGPEFLTYFQNEAQLEKSRLLSDRFSAERPKGSFSTLEIQRTEQGDSAMYLCASRREDTDTQYFGPGTRLTVL.

The gene calls are TRBV5-6 and TRBJ1-1; the D gene is possibly TRBD1 (6 bases). The CDR3 totals 16 residues. V lost 1 base and J lost 5, with 18 bases in between. The germline CDR1 and CDR2 sequences are SGHDT and YYEEEE. CDR3 in DNA: TGTGCCAGCAGCTTGCCTGACGGGGGCCCGGGGACTGAAGCTTTCTTT. This gives the protein CASSLPDGGPGTEAFF.